The 4 T cell receptor beta chains below come from one sample, sequenced in a study of a mutant IDH1 vaccine in newly diagnosed glioma. Method: immunoSEQ multiplex PCR; TCRdb's copy keeps in-frame clones and lacks some. The table records 34,000 or so clones, 78% of them present only once. Time point noted: week 35, safety follow-up. In the vaccine, a single dose held 300 ug of the mutant IDH1 20-mer peptide, along with topical imiquimod. Which antigens these TCRs recognize remains unknown. The input for sequencing was PBMCs, taken from a glioma patient whose treatment included an IDH1 peptide vaccine. These receptors were taken from a middle-aged woman with glioma.

The V and J genes are TRBV7-8 and TRBJ1-5, with 8 bases fitting TRBD1. CDR1 and CDR2 from the germline V gene are SGHVS and FQNEAQ. V lost 5 bases and J lost 2; bases outside the gene matches: 8. This CDR3 region has 16 residues. CDR3 loop: CASSPPKTGGNQPQHF. In DNA, the CDR3 is TGTGCCAGCAGCCCACCGAAGACAGGGGGCAATCAGCCCCAGCATTTT.

This chain connects TRBV15 to TRBJ2-1; 7 bases line up with TRBD1. From germline, CDR1 is LNHNV and CDR2 YYDKDF (reference sequence). CDR3 size: 14 residues. J lost 7 bases, V lost 4 bases, and 7 bases had no gene match. The chain's CDR3 is CATSTRGPGNEQFF. The CDR3, as DNA: TGTGCCACCAGCACGAGGGGGCCTGGGAATGAGCAGTTCTTC.

The chain joins TRBV7-9 to TRBJ1-1; TRBD1 matches 8 bases. Germline CDR1 is SEHNR and CDR2 is FQNEAQ (reference sequence). The CDR3 has 18 amino acids. V shed 0 bases, J shed 3 bases, and the junction held 12 bases outside the gene matches. Here the CDR3 reads CASSLARGPTKFYTEAFF. The DNA for the CDR3 is TGTGCCAGCAGCTTAGCCAGGGGGCCTACAAAGTTCTACACTGAAGCTTTCTTT.

This chain uses TRBV10-2 with TRBJ1-1; TRBD1 is a possible D gene (6 bases). Between the trimmed V and J ends, which lost 7 bases and 3 bases, there was a span of 15 bases. CDR1 is WSHSY and CDR2 is SAAADI in the germline V gene. The CDR3 spans 14 residues. The CDR3 bases are TGCGCCAGCACGAGACACCCAGGGGACACTGAAGCTTTCTTT. Translating gives CASTRHPGDTEAFF.